This TCR beta chain appears in the sequencing data of a study of blood T cell repertoires in COVID-19. Study-level background: Sites in the United States, Italy and Spain provided acute and convalescent COVID-19 samples. PBMCs, B-cell-depleted T cells, or T cells were the source of the cDNA or gDNA that made up the material.

This clone occurred once. The CDR3 runs to 15 residues. Trimming pared 1 base from V and 2 bases from J, leaving 11 bases between. Germline V lookup: CDR1 SGHDT, CDR2 YYEEEE. Authors' data handling: Amplification of reference gene primers provided the estimated nucleated cell counts. Repertoires were generated with immunoSEQ multiplex PCR, while TCRdb's copy carries only in-frame clones and drops some. For V, J and clone size, that table is used; D and trimming come from the DNA. The top ten hold under 6% of the sample, which has roughly 70,000 clones, roughly 80% seen once. J is TRBJ2-3 and V is TRBV5-6, with a weak D call TRBD2 (6 bases). This clonotype was sampled from a woman aged 60 to 75 with acute or convalescent COVID-19. Specimen: peripheral blood. The CDR3 DNA reads as TGTGCCAGCAGCTTGTATCCGGGGGACACAGATACGCAGTATTTT. Amino acids: CASSLYPGDTDTQYF.